This T cell receptor (beta chain) was sequenced in a study of CD8 T cells in Susac syndrome. Reverse transcription used roughly 0.5 to 1 ug RNA and random hexamers. Amplification of TCR beta CDR3 spanned 54 Vbeta and 13 Jbeta via immunoSEQ multiplex PCR. Each CDR3 protein gets one entry after TCRdb re-called the immunoSEQ multiplex PCR reads with MiXCR. The sample holds about 280,000 distinct CDR3 sequences, roughly 85% seen once. CD8+ and CD4+ blood T cells underwent TCR beta sequencing. Patients with stable or active relapsing-remitting disease, all of them treatment-naive, made up the multiple sclerosis controls. The CD8+ and CD4+ T cells were isolated magnetically using a negative isolation approach, whereas the TEMRA cells were enriched by FACS. The CDR3 length is 15 residues. Germline CDR1 ENHRY, CDR2 SYGVKD. Trimming removed 3 bases at V and 8 bases at J, with 19 bases between.

The chain couples TRBV10-3 to TRBJ1-1; D call uncertain. Sequenced sample: CD8+ T cells from PBMCs. This TCR came from a human donor with multiple sclerosis. The CDR3 coding sequence is TGTGCCATCAGTGACCCCTCAGTGTCGGGGTCCGAAGCTTTCTTT. Amino acids: CAISDPSVSGSEAFF.